These T cell receptor beta chains were read from a single sample in a study of response to subunit inactivated influenza vaccine. TCRdb called the RT-PCR reads again in MiXCR, with one record for every CDR3 protein. This sample has hundreds of thousands of distinct CDR3 sequences, with approximately 10% found just once. These records were also assigned to another study, of T cells expressing NK-cell markers.

Sequencing used PBMCs from blood, obtained on the day of vaccination. Receptor source: a man aged 50-59 years who received an inactivated influenza vaccine. Both conserved end residues are part of each CDR3. D genes are given only for firm matches. Clone size is shown for a subset of rows, as once, few, many or a class of expanded clone.

. . TRBJ2-5 TRBV12-3/TRBV12-4 TGTGCCAGCAAGGGAGAGACCCAGTACTTC CASKGETQYF
TRBD1 few TRBJ2-7 TRBV5-6 TGTGCCAGCAGCTTCGTCGACAGGGGATCGTGCGAGCAGTACTTC CASSFVDRGSCEQYF
TRBD1 many TRBJ2-1 TRBV11-2 TGTGCCAGCAGCTTGAGGGGGCTCTCCTACAATGAGCAGTTCTTC CASSLRGLSYNEQFF
. few TRBJ2-1 TRBV10-3 TGTGCCATCAGTGTTGGTAGGGGAAGCTCCTACAATGAGCAGTTCTTC CAISVGRGSSYNEQFF
TRBD2 . TRBJ2-5 TRBV9 TGTGCCAGCAGCGCAACTATCGACCTAGCGGGGGATTATGGGACCCAGTACTTC CASSATIDLAGDYGTQYF
. . TRBJ1-2 TRBV6-2/TRBV6-3 TGTGCCAGCAGTTACTCATCGAGGGGCGGCTACACCTTC CASSYSSRGGYTF
. few TRBJ1-1 TRBV11-2 TGTGCCAGCAGCTTAGGAACGGGCGCTGAAGCTTTCTTT CASSLGTGAEAFF
TRBD2 . TRBJ2-2 TRBV5-1 TGCGCCAGCAAGCGTCGGGGGGACTCAACCGGGGAGCTGTTTTTT CASKRRGDSTGELFF
. many TRBJ2-3 TRBV9 TGTGCCAGCAGCCCCAGACGGGATACGCAGTATTTT CASSPRRDTQYF
TRBD2 few TRBJ2-5 TRBV4-1 TGCGCCAGCAGCCAAGACGTTATAGCGGGGGGCCGCCGGACCCAGTACTTC CASSQDVIAGGRRTQYF
. . TRBJ2-3 TRBV10-3 TGTGCCATCAGTGAGTCCTCGTCAGCCTTTTATACGCAGTATTTT CAISESSSAFYTQYF
TRBD2 few TRBJ2-3 TRBV25-1 TGTGCCAGCAGTGGGGGACTAGCGGGGGCGCAACCGGGGACAGATACGCAGTATTTT CASSGGLAGAQPGTDTQYF
TRBD1 . TRBJ2-5 TRBV11-2 TGTGCCAGCAGTTCACAACAGGGGACAGAGACCCAGTACTTC CASSSQQGTETQYF
. . TRBJ2-2 TRBV10-3 TGTGCCATCAGAACTAGACCGAACACCGGGGAGCTGTTTTTT CAIRTRPNTGELFF
TRBD2 few TRBJ2-7 TRBV7-2 TGTGCCAGCAGCTTAGGGGTAGCGGGGCCTCGTGAGCAGTACTTC CASSLGVAGPREQYF
TRBD2 . TRBJ2-1 TRBV10-3 TGTGCCACCTTGGGACTAGCGGGGGGGCCAGGCAATGAGCAGTTCTTC CATLGLAGGPGNEQFF
. few TRBJ2-1 TRBV4-3 TGCGCCAGCAGCCAAGGACGGGGCCAGCAGTTCTTC CASSQGRGQQFF
. . TRBJ1-2 TRBV6-2/TRBV6-3 TGTGCCAGCAGTTACCGCCCGGACAAGAACTATGGCTACACCTTC CASSYRPDKNYGYTF
. . TRBJ2-2 TRBV4-3 TGCGCCAGCAGCCAAGAAATGTCCATGCCCGGGGAGCTGTTTTTT CASSQEMSMPGELFF
TRBD1 few TRBJ2-4 TRBV12-3/TRBV12-4 TGTGCCAGCAGCCACGGACAGGGGGTTGGGAACATTCAGTACTTC CASSHGQGVGNIQYF
. . TRBJ2-1 TRBV6-5 TGTGCCAGCAGTTTCTTGGGAGGAGGGGGTAATGAGCAGTTCTTC CASSFLGGGGNEQFF
TRBD1 few TRBJ2-7 TRBV28 TGTGCCAGCAGTTTAGCCAGGGGCAGGGGGCGCGAGCAGTACTTC CASSLARGRGREQYF
TRBD2 . TRBJ2-5 TRBV29-1 TGCAGCGTTGAGGGGACTAGCTCCCTCGAAGAGACCCAGTACTTC CSVEGTSSLEETQYF
. . TRBJ2-1 TRBV9 TGTGCCAGCAGCGTCGGGGGGCGGATCAGCAATGAGCAGTTCTTC CASSVGGRISNEQFF
. . TRBJ1-2 TRBV25-1 TGTGCCAGCAGCGCAAGACTCCAGGGTGGTGGCTACACCTTC CASSARLQGGGYTF
. few TRBJ2-3 TRBV15 TGTGCCACCAGCAGAGGAGGGCGGGAGGACAGGACAGATACGCAGTATTTT CATSRGGREDRTDTQYF
. few TRBJ1-2 TRBV5-8 TGTGCCAGCAGCCCCGGCGAGAGGGCGGGCTATGGCTACACCTTC CASSPGERAGYGYTF
. few TRBJ1-1 TRBV6-1 TGTGCCAGCAGTGAAGAACTGACTGAAGCTTTCTTT CASSEELTEAFF
TRBD1 few TRBJ2-7 TRBV7-9 TGTGCCAGCAGCTCGGGACAGGGGGTAACCTACGAGCAGTACTTC CASSSGQGVTYEQYF